This is a list of T cell receptor beta chains from one sample in a study of radiation and T cells in renal cell carcinoma. Using immunoSEQ multiplex PCR, the repertoire was profiled, and TCRdb retains in-frame clones only, with some absent. Counted here are 13,000 to 15,000 clones, around 62% occurring once; the ten biggest clones make up 17%. Sequencing used tumor tissue, obtained from a patient whose treatment was nephrectomy without radiotherapy. Source of these receptors: a man aged 60-69 years with renal cell carcinoma. The CDR3 runs from the conserved cysteine through the conserved F or W. D genes are given only for firm matches. Expanded clones get a size class; other rows say once, few or many, or leave the size out.

>NA|TRBD1|TRBJ1-1|TRBV7-8
TGTGCCAGCAGCTTAATACAGGGGGAGGCTGAAGCTTTCTTT
CASSLIQGEAEAFF
>few|NA|TRBJ2-7|TRBV5-3
TGTGCCAGACAGGGAGGCCACCTTTGGTTC
CARQGGHLWF
>NA|TRBD2|TRBJ2-7|TRBV11-2
TGTGCCAGCAGCTTAGGGGCGACTAGCGGGTTCTACGAGCAGTACTTC
CASSLGATSGFYEQYF
>once|TRBD2|TRBJ2-1|TRBV29-1
TGCAGCGTACAACCGGGACTAGTCTACAATGAGCAGTTCTTC
CSVQPGLVYNEQFF
>NA|TRBD1|TRBJ1-2|TRBV5-6
TGTGCCAGCAGCCCGGACAGGGTACTTGGCTACACCTTC
CASSPDRVLGYTF
>NA|TRBD2|TRBJ2-1|TRBV6-1
TGTGCCAGCAGTGAACTAGCGGGGGGGTACAATGAGCAGTTCTTC
CASSELAGGYNEQFF
>NA|NA|TRBJ2-3|TRBV27
TGTGCCAGCAGTTTTACGCAGGTCAGGACAGATACGCAGTATTTT
CASSFTQVRTDTQYF
>few|NA|TRBJ2-5|TRBV7-2
TGTGCCAGCAGCTTAGACACAGTAGAGACCCAGTACTTC
CASSLDTVETQYF
>NA|NA|TRBJ1-1|TRBV7-9
TGTGCCAGCAGCGTTCAGGGTGGCACTGAAGCTTTCTTT
CASSVQGGTEAFF
>few|NA|TRBJ2-5|TRBV29-1
TGCAGCGTTTCGCCAGGACTTGAAGAGACCCAGTACTTC
CSVSPGLEETQYF
>NA|TRBD1|TRBJ2-5|TRBV28
TGTGCCAGCAGATTGGGACAGGGACAAGAGACCCAGTACTTC
CASRLGQGQETQYF
>NA|NA|TRBJ2-3|TRBV7-6
TGTGCCAGCAGCTTAGCTATCGGACAAGATACGCAGTATTTT
CASSLAIGQDTQYF
>NA|TRBD1|TRBJ2-5|TRBV11-3
TGTGCCAGCAGCGACAGGGTCCAAGAGACCCAGTACTTC
CASSDRVQETQYF
>NA|TRBD1|TRBJ2-5|TRBV2
TGTGCCAGCAGTTCTGGACAGGGCCAACAAGAGACCCAGTACTTC
CASSSGQGQQETQYF
>few|NA|TRBJ1-1|TRBV5-1
TGCGCCAGCAGCTTGGAGGGTCCTGAAGCTTTCTTT
CASSLEGPEAFF
>NA|NA|TRBJ1-5|TRBV27
TGTGCCAGCAGTTCCTATCGCCCAAGAGGGGGGAGGCGCCAGCCCCAGCATTTT
CASSSYRPRGGRRQPQHF
>once|NA|TRBJ1-5|TRBV19
TGTGCCAGTGCGGCCGACGGGGGCTATCAGCCCCAGCATTTT
CASAADGGYQPQHF
>NA|NA|TRBJ2-1|TRBV9
TGTGCCAGTTCCCTAACGGGCGCAAACAATGAGCAGTTCTTC
CASSLTGANNEQFF
>NA|NA|TRBJ2-1|TRBV9
TGTGCCAGCAGCGTATCGGCAGGGGTCTACAATGAGCAGTTCTTC
CASSVSAGVYNEQFF
>NA|NA|TRBJ1-1|TRBV5-5
TGTGCCAGCAGCTCCTGGAAGGGGTACACTGAAGCTTTCTTT
CASSSWKGYTEAFF
>NA|NA|TRBJ2-7|TRBV19
TGTGCCAGTAGTTCCGGGGACAACTACGAGCAGTACTTC
CASSSGDNYEQYF
>NA|NA|TRBJ2-7|TRBV7-9
TGTGCCAGCAGCTTAGATGGGCGGTACGAGCAGTACTTC
CASSLDGRYEQYF
>NA|TRBD1|TRBJ2-2|TRBV5-1
TGCGCCAGCAGCTTGGAGGGGACAGTTAACACCGGGGAGCTGTTTTTT
CASSLEGTVNTGELFF
>few|NA|TRBJ2-1|TRBV6-1
TGTGCCAGCAGTGTGTCGGGTGGCTTTCTTGTGAGCCAGTTCTTC
CASSVSGGFLVSQFF
>NA|NA|TRBJ2-2|TRBV25-1
TGTGCCAGCAGAATGGAGGTTACCGGGGAGCTGTTTTTT
CASRMEVTGELFF
>NA|NA|TRBJ1-3|TRBV5-1
TGCGCCAGCAGCTCCGCAGGCCCCAGAGGAAACACCATATATTTT
CASSSAGPRGNTIYF
>few|TRBD1|TRBJ1-1|TRBV6-1
TGTGCCAGCAGGGTCGACAGGGGGGAGGACACTGAAGCTTTCTTT
CASRVDRGEDTEAFF
>NA|NA|TRBJ2-2|TRBV7-2
TGTGCCAGCAGCTCCGCCGACAGGTACACCGGGGAGCTGTTTTTT
CASSSADRYTGELFF
>NA|NA|TRBJ2-6|TRBV2
TGTGCCAGCAGTCAGTGGGGCCCGGACTCTGGGGCCAACGTCCTGACTTTC
CASSQWGPDSGANVLTF
>NA|TRBD1|TRBJ1-6|TRBV6-6
TGTGCCAGCAGTTTTCAGGGGGCTGATAATTCACCCCTCCACTTT
CASSFQGADNSPLHF
>NA|NA|TRBJ1-5|TRBV6-5
TGTGCCAGCAGTTGGGATAGCAATCAGCCCCAGCATTTT
CASSWDSNQPQHF
>NA|NA|TRBJ1-2|TRBV10-3
TGTGCCATCAGCAACGGAGGAGGCTACACCTTC
CAISNGGGYTF
>NA|NA|TRBJ1-1|TRBV19
TGTGCCAGTGGGAGGACGACTGAAGCTTTCTTT
CASGRTTEAFF
>few|TRBD1|TRBJ1-1|TRBV11-3
TGTGCCAGCAGCTCCGGACAGGGGGAGGGCACTGAAGCTTTCTTT
CASSSGQGEGTEAFF
>NA|TRBD1|TRBJ2-7|TRBV29-1
TGCAGCGCGGGACAGGGGGCTAAGGAGCAGTACTTC
CSAGQGAKEQYF
>NA|TRBD1|TRBJ2-4|TRBV4-3
TGCGCCAGCAGCCAAGATCACAGGGGCAAAAACATTCAGTACTTC
CASSQDHRGKNIQYF
>NA|NA|TRBJ1-4|TRBV28
TGTGCCAGCAGACTCTTCGGGACAACTAATGAAAAACTGTTTTTT
CASRLFGTTNEKLFF
>NA|TRBD2|TRBJ2-1|TRBV27
TGTGCCAGCAGTTTTATAGGACTAGCGAGAGAGCAGTTCTTC
CASSFIGLAREQFF
>medium-sized|TRBD2|TRBJ2-3|TRBV4-1
TGCGCCAGCAGCCACCGGGACTACACAGATACGCAGTATTTT
CASSHRDYTDTQYF
>NA|TRBD2|TRBJ2-5|TRBV6-4
TGTGCCAGCAGTGTCGGGCGGGGGGGCAAGGCCCAGTACTTC
CASSVGRGGKAQYF
>NA|NA|TRBJ1-5|TRBV19
TGTGCCAGTAGTAATCTCCCGGTATATAGCAATCAGCCCCAGCATTTT
CASSNLPVYSNQPQHF
>NA|NA|TRBJ2-5|TRBV28
TGTGCCAGCAGTTTTGCAGGGGAGCTAAAGACCCAGTACTTC
CASSFAGELKTQYF
>NA|NA|TRBJ2-1|TRBV19
TGTGCCAGTAGGGGCGTCCTTATGGGGAATGAGCAGTTCTTC
CASRGVLMGNEQFF
>NA|NA|TRBJ2-3|TRBV6-1
TGTGCCAGCAGTGATTCCCGGCAGTTTCAAGATACGCAGTATTTT
CASSDSRQFQDTQYF
>NA|NA|TRBJ1-5|TRBV5-1
TGCGCCAGCAGCGGAGGGTCTGGACAGCCCCAGCATTTT
CASSGGSGQPQHF
>NA|NA|TRBJ1-6|TRBV30
TGTGCCTGGAGCGAGGGGCGTTATTCACCCCTCCACTTT
CAWSEGRYSPLHF
>NA|TRBD2|TRBJ2-7|TRBV5-5
TGTGCCAGCAGCTTGGTTGCGGGGGAGACCTACGAGCAGTACTTC
CASSLVAGETYEQYF
>NA|NA|TRBJ2-7|TRBV4-2
TGTGCCAGCAGCCCGCGCACAGGTTCTTCCTACGAGCAGTACTTC
CASSPRTGSSYEQYF
>few|TRBD1|TRBJ1-4|TRBV19
TGTGCCAGTAGTATCCGACAGGGGAGGGAAAAACTGTTTTTT
CASSIRQGREKLFF
>NA|NA|TRBJ1-3|TRBV4-3
TGCGCCAGCAGCCTCACGGGAAACACCATATATTTT
CASSLTGNTIYF
>NA|NA|TRBJ1-5|TRBV7-2
TGTGCCAGCAGCTTACAGGGCGGGCAGCCCCAGCATTTT
CASSLQGGQPQHF
>NA|TRBD2|TRBJ2-3|TRBV27
TGTGCCAGCACGTCCGGGACTAGGGTAGGAGATACGCAGTATTTT
CASTSGTRVGDTQYF
>NA|NA|TRBJ2-4|TRBV15
TGTGCCACCAGCAGACTGGCGGAGGGGGGCGGCATTCAGTACTTC
CATSRLAEGGGIQYF
>NA|NA|TRBJ2-3|TRBV5-1
TGCGCCAGCAGCCCCGGGGGCGCGGGGGATACGCAGTATTTT
CASSPGGAGDTQYF
>NA|NA|TRBJ2-5|TRBV29-1
TGCAGCACAGTATGGGGGGCGGTAGAGACCCAGTACTTC
CSTVWGAVETQYF
>few|NA|TRBJ1-1|TRBV18
TGTGCCAGCTCACCAAGACAGCACCCTGAAGCTTTCTTT
CASSPRQHPEAFF